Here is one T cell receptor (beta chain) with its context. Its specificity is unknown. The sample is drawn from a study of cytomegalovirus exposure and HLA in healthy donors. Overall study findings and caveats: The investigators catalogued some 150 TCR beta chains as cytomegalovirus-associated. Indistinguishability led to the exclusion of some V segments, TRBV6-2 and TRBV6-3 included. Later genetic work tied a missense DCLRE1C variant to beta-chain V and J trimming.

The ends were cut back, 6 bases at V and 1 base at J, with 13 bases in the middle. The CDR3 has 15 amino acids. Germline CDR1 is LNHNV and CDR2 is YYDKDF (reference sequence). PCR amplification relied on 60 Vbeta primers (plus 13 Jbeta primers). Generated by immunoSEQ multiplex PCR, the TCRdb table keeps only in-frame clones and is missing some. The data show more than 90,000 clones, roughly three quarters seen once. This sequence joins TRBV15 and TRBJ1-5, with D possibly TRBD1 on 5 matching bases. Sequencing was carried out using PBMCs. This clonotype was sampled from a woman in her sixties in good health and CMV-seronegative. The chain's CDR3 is CATSFQGWSNQPQHF. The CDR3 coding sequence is TGTGCCACCAGTTTTCAGGGTTGGAGCAATCAGCCCCAGCATTTT. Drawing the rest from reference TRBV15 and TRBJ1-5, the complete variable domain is DAMVIQNPRYQVTQFGKPVTLSCSQTLNHNVMYWYQQKSSQAPKLLFHYYDKDFNNEADTPDNFQSRRPNTSFCFLDIRSPGLGDTAMYLCATSFQGWSNQPQHFGDGTRLSIL.